The clone carrying this TCR beta chain was picked up a small number of times. These data come from a study of Graves' ophthalmopathy and Graves' hyperthyroidism. For repertoire sequencing, the TCR beta CDR3 regions were amplified from RNA transcripts. In the first round, RT-PCR was carried out with HTBI primers, and a multiplex PCR formed the second round. Each CDR3 protein gets one entry after TCRdb re-called the multiplex PCR reads with MiXCR. The sample includes roughly 420,000 distinct CDR3 sequences, around 21% seen only once; the top ten take around 3.2%. The receptor comes from a woman aged 18-29 years with stable Graves' hyperthyroidism. The sample taken for sequencing was peripheral blood.

CDR3 amino acids: CASSFVGRRPYEQYF. CDR3 in DNA: TGTGCCAGCAGTTTCGTGGGCCGGAGACCCTACGAGCAGTACTTC. The chain uses TRBV28 and TRBJ2-7, with D unclear. V shed 3 bases and J shed 2 bases, with 14 bases lying between them. The CDR3 is 15 amino acids. CDR1 and CDR2 (germline): MDHEN, SYDVKM.